Listed here are 5 T cell receptor beta chains from one sample, sequenced in a study of CD8 T cells in ankylosing spondylitis. TCRdb fed the 5' RACE reads into MiXCR, producing one record per CDR3 protein. This table holds around 340,000 distinct CDR3 sequences, 20% to 25% found once. Sequences were obtained from blood, either unsorted or a sorted T cell fraction (not recorded which). Receptor source: a male donor with ankylosing spondylitis or in good health (not recorded which).

This clonotype has only a few counts. The rearrangement joins TRBV6-5 to TRBJ2-2; perhaps TRBD1 as D (6 bases). The V and J ends lost 2 bases and 5 bases respectively, with 18 bases between them. The germline V gene has CDR1 MNHEY and CDR2 SVGAGI. The CDR3 is 17 amino acids. The CDR3 nucleotides read TGTGCCAGCAGTTACGAGGTCCCAGGGGTAGGGACCGGGGAGCTGTTTTTT. Its translation: CASSYEVPGVGTGELFF.

The chain links TRBV6-1 to TRBJ1-2; no reliable D call. Germline V gene data show CDR1 as MNHNS and CDR2 as SASEGT. The ends were cut back, 2 bases at V and 7 bases at J, with 5 bases in the middle. This CDR3 region has 11 residues. CDR3 nucleotide sequence: TGTGCCAGCAGTGAATTTGGTGGCTACACCTTC. Translated: CASSEFGGYTF.

The V and J genes are TRBV20-1 and TRBJ2-2; D possibly corresponds to TRBD1 (5 bases). Germline assignment: CDR1 DFQATT and CDR2 SNEGSKA (reference sequence). V was shortened by 0 bases and J by 4 bases, with 9 bases between the two germline ends. The CDR3 is 14 amino acids. As DNA, the CDR3 is TGCAGTGCTAGAGATCAAACAGGCACCGGGGAGCTGTTTTTT. It is translated as CSARDQTGTGELFF.

Many counts were recorded for this clonotype. The rearrangement joins TRBV12-3 or TRBV12-4 to TRBJ2-3; the match to TRBD2 covers 10 bases. Trimming cost V 1 base and J 3 bases; bases outside gene matches: 1. CDR3 size: 15 residues. The DNA for the CDR3 is TGTGCCAGCAGTTTAGTAGCGGGGGGTACAGATACGCAGTATTTT. This codes for CASSLVAGGTDTQYF.

This clonotype was observed a few times. The J gene is TRBJ2-1, the V gene TRBV24-1, with D perhaps matching TRBD2 (5 bases). CDR3 length equals 17 residues. V shed 5 bases and J shed 4 bases, with 20 bases lying between them. Per the germline V gene, CDR1 is KGHDR and CDR2 is SFDVKD. CDR3 amino acids: CATSVGGFFSSYNEQFF. Here the CDR3 DNA reads TGTGCCACCAGTGTCGGCGGGTTTTTCTCTTCGTACAATGAGCAGTTCTTC.